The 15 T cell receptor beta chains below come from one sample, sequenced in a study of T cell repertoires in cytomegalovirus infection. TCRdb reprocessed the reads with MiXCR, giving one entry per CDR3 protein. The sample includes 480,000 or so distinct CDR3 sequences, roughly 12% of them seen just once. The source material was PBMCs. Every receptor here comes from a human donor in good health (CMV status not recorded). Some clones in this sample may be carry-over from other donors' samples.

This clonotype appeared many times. DNA for the CDR3: TGCAGTTCGCGGGATAGCTCCTATAATTCACCCCTCCACTTT. Translation gives CSSRDSSYNSPLHF. The rearrangement links TRBV20-1 to TRBJ1-6, with D unclear. The CDR3 has 14 amino acids. The germline V gene encodes CDR1 DFQATT and CDR2 SNEGSKA (reference sequence). V was trimmed by 8 bases and J by 0 bases, leaving 11 bases between them.

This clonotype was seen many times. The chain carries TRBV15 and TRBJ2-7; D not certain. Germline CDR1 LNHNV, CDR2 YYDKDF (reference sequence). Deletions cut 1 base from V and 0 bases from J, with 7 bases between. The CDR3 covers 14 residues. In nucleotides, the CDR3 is TGTGCCACCAGCAGAGGCAGGTCCTCCTACGAGCAGTACTTC. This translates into CATSRGRSSYEQYF.

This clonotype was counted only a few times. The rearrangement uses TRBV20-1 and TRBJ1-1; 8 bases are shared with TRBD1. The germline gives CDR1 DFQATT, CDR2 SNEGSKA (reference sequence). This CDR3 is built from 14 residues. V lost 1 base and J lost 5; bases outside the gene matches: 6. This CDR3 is CSARAGQGGTEAFF. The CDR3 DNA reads TGCAGTGCTAGAGCTGGACAGGGAGGAACTGAAGCTTTCTTT.

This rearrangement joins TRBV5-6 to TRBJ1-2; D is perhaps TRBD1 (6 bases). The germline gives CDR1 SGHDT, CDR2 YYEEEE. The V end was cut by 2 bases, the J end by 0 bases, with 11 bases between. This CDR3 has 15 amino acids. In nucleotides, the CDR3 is TGTGCCAGCAGCTTCCCGACAGGTTCTAACTATGGCTACACCTTC. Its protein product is CASSFPTGSNYGYTF.

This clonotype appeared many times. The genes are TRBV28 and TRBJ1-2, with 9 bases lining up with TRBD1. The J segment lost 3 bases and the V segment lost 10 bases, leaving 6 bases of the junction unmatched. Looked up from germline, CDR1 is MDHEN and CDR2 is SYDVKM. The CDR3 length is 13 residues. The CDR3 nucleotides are TGTGCCACCACAGGGGGCTTCGACTATGGCTACACCTTC. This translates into CATTGGFDYGYTF.

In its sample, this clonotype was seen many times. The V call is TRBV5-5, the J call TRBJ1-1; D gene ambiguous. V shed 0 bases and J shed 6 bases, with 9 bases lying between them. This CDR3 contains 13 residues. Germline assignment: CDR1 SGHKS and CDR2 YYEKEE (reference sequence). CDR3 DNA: TGTGCCAGCAGCTTGGCTGTTAGCGCTGAAGCTTTCTTT. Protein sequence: CASSLAVSAEAFF.

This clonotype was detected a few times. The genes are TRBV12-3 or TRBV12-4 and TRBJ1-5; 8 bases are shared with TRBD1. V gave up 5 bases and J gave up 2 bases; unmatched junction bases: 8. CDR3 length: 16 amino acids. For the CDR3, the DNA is TGTGCCAGCAGTGTACCCCTGACAGGGGGCAATCAGCCCCAGCATTTT. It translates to CASSVPLTGGNQPQHF.

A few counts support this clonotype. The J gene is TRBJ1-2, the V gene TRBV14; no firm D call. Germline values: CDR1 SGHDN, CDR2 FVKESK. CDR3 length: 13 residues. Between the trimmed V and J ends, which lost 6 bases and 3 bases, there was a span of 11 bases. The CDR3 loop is CASSLRKDYGYTF. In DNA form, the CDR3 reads TGTGCCAGCAGTCTTAGGAAGGACTATGGCTACACCTTC.

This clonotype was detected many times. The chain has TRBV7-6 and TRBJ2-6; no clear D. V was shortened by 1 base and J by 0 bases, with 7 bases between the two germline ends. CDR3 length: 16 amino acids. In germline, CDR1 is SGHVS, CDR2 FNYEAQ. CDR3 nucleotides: TGTGCCAGCAGCTTAGGGGTCAACTCTGGGGCCAACGTCCTGACTTTC. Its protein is CASSLGVNSGANVLTF.

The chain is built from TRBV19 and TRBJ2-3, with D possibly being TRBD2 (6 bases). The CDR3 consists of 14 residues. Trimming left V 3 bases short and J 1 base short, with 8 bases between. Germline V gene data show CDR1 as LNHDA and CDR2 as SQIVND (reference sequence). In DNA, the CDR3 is TGTGCCAGTAGTATGCCGGGGGGCACAGATACGCAGTATTTT. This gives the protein CASSMPGGTDTQYF.

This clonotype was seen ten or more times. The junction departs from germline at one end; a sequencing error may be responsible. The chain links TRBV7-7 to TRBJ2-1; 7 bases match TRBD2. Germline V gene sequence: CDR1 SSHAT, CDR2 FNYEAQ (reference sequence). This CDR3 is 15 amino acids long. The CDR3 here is CASSPTGGPYNEQFF. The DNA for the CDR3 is TGTGCTAGCAGCCCCACGGGAGGCCCTTACAATGAGCAGTTCTTC.

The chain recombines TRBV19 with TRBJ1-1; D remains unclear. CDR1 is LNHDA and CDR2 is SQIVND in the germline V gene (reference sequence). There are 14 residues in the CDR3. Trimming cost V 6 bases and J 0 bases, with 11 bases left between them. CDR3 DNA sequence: TGTGCCAGTAGGGTGAGCAGATTGAACACTGAAGCTTTCTTT. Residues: CASRVSRLNTEAFF.

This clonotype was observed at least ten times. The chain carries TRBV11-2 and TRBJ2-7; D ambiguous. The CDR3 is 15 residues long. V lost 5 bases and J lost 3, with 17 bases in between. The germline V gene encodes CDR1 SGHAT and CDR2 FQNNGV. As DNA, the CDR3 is TGTGCCAGCAGCCAGACCCTCGCGCGGAACTACGAGCAGTACTTC. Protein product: CASSQTLARNYEQYF.

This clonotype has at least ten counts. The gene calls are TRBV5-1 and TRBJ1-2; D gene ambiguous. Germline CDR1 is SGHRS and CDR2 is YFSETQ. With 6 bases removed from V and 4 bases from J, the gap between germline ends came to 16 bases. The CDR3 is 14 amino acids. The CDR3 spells CASTPRENTYGYTF. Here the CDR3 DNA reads TGCGCCAGCACCCCCCGGGAAAACACCTATGGCTACACCTTC.

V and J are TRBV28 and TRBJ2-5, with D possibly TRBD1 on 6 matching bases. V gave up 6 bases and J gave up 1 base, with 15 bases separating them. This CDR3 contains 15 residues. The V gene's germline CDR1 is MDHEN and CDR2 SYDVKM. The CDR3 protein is CASSSPHRVQETQYF. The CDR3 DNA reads TGTGCCAGCAGCTCTCCCCACAGGGTCCAAGAGACCCAGTACTTC.